This T cell receptor (beta chain) was identified during a study of blood T cell repertoires in COVID-19. About the research overall: Sites in the United States, Italy and Spain provided acute and convalescent COVID-19 samples. From T cells, B-cell-depleted T cells, or PBMCs came the material, which was cDNA or gDNA.

Authors' data handling: Reference gene primers were amplified, and this amplification served to estimate nucleated cell counts. Using immunoSEQ multiplex PCR, the repertoire was profiled, and TCRdb retains in-frame clones only, with some absent. V and J calls and clone size are copied from that table; D and trimming were computed from the DNA. The table includes about 140,000 clones, 65% to 80% detected once. This CDR3 spans 16 amino acids. After removal of 2 bases from V and 1 base from J, the junction contained 2 bases not matched to a gene. CDR1 KGHSY and CDR2 FQNENV come from the germline V gene.

The V call is TRBV16, the J call TRBJ1-5; TRBD1 matches at 10 bases. The TCR originated in a man older than 75 with acute or convalescent COVID-19. Sequencing used peripheral blood. CDR3 residues: CASSQGTGVSNQPQHF. CDR3 in DNA: TGTGCCAGCAGCCAAGGGACAGGGGTGAGCAATCAGCCCCAGCATTTT.